This TCR beta chain was retrieved from a study of blood T cell repertoires in COVID-19 (TCRdb year 2020). The study in broad terms: The collaborator samples originated in the United States, Italy and Spain and spanned the acute and convalescent phases of COVID-19. The material from the prospective study consisted of cDNA or gDNA derived from T cells, B-cell-depleted T cells, or PBMCs. Samples came from the ongoing ImmuneRACE study (first 160 participants) plus 1,254 subjects from 6 global collaborators. Subjects who had been exposed to COVID-19, were actively infected with it, or had recovered from it provided the deeply sampled blood TCRbeta repertoires that made up the dataset. Nearly every sample came with metadata listing a de-identified subject ID, COVID-19 status, age in years and sex. The repertoires were made available in a free public database intended to serve as a resource for research on the immune response to SARS-CoV-2. Where available, HLA class I and class II types were taken from metadata supplied by the sample provider and were not determined by assay-based typing. Summary of the overall study and its limitations: How much clinical and demographic metadata was included differed by source and by participant, and the metadata was provided uncurated.

Collaborating institutions collected whole blood in K2EDTA tubes following their own protocols. Collaborator samples were shipped for TCRbeta analysis as frozen whole blood, isolated PBMCs, or DNA extracted from either sample type. Note on this clone: What this receptor recognizes is not known. Per-base quality was not reported, and no clone a single base away is much larger than it.

TCRbeta CDR3 regions were amplified from genomic DNA by means of the immunoSEQ Assay, a bias-controlled multiplex PCR. The study's own analysis went as follows. The number of nucleated cells in each sample was estimated by amplification of reference gene primers within the assay. To quantify the absolute abundance of each unique TCRbeta CDR3 rearrangement, sequence reads were collapsed and filtered. For each sample, productive Simpson clonality was calculated by taking the square root of Simpson's diversity index across productive rearrangements. The immuneACCESS repertoire file appears here via TCRdb, limited to in-frame rearrangements. These files lack a portion of the clones; in checked studies, under half of the deficit traces to unresolved V genes, and the cause of the others is not known. V and J calls and clone size come straight from that table; D and trimming were deduced from the DNA. For this sample the table gives roughly 200,000 clones, of which about 88% were detected only once. The top ten constitute approximately 5% of the sample.

The source material was peripheral blood. The TCR comes from a woman of 80 years or more with acute or convalescent COVID-19.

The sequence in DNA is TGTGCCAGCAGCGCATGGGGACTAGCGGGAGTGTCAGATACGCAGTATTTT. This encodes CASSAWGLAGVSDTQYF. The chain employs TRBV7-9 and TRBJ2-3, with 14 central nucleotides matching TRBD2. The germline V gene encodes CDR1 SEHNR and CDR2 FQNEAQ (reference sequence). Reading from cysteine to phenylalanine, the CDR3 counts 17 amino acids. Solely the CDR3 DNA is kept, with 51 bases framed from the first base. Trimmed from V: 5 bases; trimmed from J: 4 bases; junction bases lacking a gene match: 8.